This TCR beta chain was identified during a study of cytomegalovirus exposure and HLA in healthy donors. Germline V gives CDR1 SQVTM, CDR2 ANQGSEA. The CDR3 spans 13 residues. V dropped 4 bases and J dropped 3 bases, with 12 bases sitting between them. Amplification used 60 Vbeta primers and 13 Jbeta primers. Clones were read by immunoSEQ multiplex PCR, and TCRdb kept only the in-frame ones, dropping some. The table counts over 100,000 clones; 1.5% to 2% lies in the top ten. Material for sequencing was PBMCs. The sequence derives from a woman in her thirties or forties in good health and CMV-seropositive. The chain is built from TRBV29-1 and TRBJ1-1; the D gene is possibly TRBD1 (6 bases). The CDR3 bases are TGCAGCGTTGCCGGGACAAGGGACACTGAAGCTTTCTTT. This translates into CSVAGTRDTEAFF.